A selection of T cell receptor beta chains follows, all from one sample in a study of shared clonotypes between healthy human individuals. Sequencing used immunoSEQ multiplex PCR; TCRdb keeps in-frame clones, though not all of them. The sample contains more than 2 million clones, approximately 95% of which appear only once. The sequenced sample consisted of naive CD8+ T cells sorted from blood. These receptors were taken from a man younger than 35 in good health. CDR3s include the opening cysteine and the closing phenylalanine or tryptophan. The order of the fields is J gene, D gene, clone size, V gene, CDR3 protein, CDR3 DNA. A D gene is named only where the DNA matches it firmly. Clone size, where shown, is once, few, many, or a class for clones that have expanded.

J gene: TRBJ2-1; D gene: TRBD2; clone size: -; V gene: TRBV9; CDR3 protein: CASTPLAGLYNEQFF; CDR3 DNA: TGTGCCAGCACTCCCTTAGCGGGGCTTTACAATGAGCAGTTCTTC
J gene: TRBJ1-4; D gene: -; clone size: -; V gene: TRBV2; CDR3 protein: CASSEEGPSTNEKLFF; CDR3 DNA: TGTGCCAGCAGTGAGGAGGGCCCGTCAACTAATGAAAAACTGTTTTTT
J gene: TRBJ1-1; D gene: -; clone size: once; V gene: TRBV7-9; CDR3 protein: CASSLVQDTEAFF; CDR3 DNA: TGTGCCAGCAGCTTAGTACAGGACACTGAAGCTTTCTTT
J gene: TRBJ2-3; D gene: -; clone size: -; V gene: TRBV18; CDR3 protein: CASSPSISDTQYF; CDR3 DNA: TGTGCCAGCTCACCATCTATTTCAGATACGCAGTATTTT
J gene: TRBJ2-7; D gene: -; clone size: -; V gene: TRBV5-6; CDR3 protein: CASSWTASYEQYF; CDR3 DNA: TGTGCCAGCAGCTGGACAGCCTCCTACGAGCAGTACTTC
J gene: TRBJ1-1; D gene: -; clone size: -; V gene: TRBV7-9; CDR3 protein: CASSLGGLNTEAFF; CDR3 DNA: TGTGCCAGCAGCTTAGGAGGGCTGAACACTGAAGCTTTCTTT
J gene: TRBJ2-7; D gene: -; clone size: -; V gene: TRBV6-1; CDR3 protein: CASSESPRSVYEQYF; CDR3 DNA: TGTGCCAGCAGTGAGTCCCCCCGATCGGTCTACGAGCAGTACTTC
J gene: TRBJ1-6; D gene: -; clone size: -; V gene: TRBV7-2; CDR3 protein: CASSPYGEANSPLHF; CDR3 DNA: TGTGCCAGCAGCCCATATGGGGAGGCGAATTCACCCCTCCACTTT
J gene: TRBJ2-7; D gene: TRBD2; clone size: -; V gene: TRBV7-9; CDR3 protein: CARGQGTSGVPTYEQYF; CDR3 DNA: TGTGCTCGCGGCCAGGGGACTAGCGGTGTTCCAACCTACGAGCAGTACTTC
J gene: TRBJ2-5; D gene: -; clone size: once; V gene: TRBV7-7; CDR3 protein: CASSSTSASSQETQYF; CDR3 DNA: TGTGCTAGCAGCTCTACCTCTGCTAGCAGCCAAGAGACCCAGTACTTC
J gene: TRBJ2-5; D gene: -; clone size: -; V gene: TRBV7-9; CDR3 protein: CASSSTETQYF; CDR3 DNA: TGTGCCAGCAGCTCCACAGAGACCCAGTACTTC
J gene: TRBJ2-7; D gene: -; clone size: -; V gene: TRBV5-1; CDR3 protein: CASSLEAYYEQYF; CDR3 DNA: TGCGCCAGCAGCTTGGAGGCCTACTACGAGCAGTACTTC
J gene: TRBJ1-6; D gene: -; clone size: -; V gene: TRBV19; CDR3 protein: CASSVEGSDSPLHF; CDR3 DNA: TGTGCCAGTAGTGTAGAGGGGTCGGATTCACCCCTCCACTTT
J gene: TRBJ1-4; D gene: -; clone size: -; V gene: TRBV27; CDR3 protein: CASSLRIGKNEKLFF; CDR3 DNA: TGTGCCAGCAGTTTACGGATAGGGAAAAATGAAAAACTGTTTTTT
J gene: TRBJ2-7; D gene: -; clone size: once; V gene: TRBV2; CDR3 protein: CASKVTGNWDEQYF; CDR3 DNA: TGTGCCAGCAAAGTGACTGGCAATTGGGACGAGCAGTACTTC
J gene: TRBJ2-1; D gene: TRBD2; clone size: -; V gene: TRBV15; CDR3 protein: CATSRGTSGSSEQFF; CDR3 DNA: TGTGCCACCAGCAGAGGGACTAGCGGGAGTAGTGAGCAGTTCTTC
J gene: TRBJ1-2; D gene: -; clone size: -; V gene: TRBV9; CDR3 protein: CASSVNLVTGKFDGYTF; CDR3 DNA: TGTGCCAGCAGCGTAAATCTGGTTACAGGGAAATTCGATGGCTACACCTTC
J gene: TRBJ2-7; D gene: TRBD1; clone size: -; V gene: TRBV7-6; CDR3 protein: CASSLRDSGYEQYF; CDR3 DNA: TGTGCCAGCAGCTTACGGGACAGTGGGTACGAGCAGTACTTC
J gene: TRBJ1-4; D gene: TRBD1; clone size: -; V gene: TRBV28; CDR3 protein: CASSPRDRDEKLFF; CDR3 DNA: TGTGCCAGCAGTCCCCGGGACAGAGATGAAAAACTGTTTTTT
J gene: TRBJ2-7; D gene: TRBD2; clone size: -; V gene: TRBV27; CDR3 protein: CASSLILAGEFYEQYF; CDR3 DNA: TGTGCCAGCAGTTTAATCCTAGCGGGAGAGTTCTACGAGCAGTACTTC
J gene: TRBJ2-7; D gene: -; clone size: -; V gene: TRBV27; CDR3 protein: CASSFSIGVETYEQYF; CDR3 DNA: TGTGCCAGCAGCTTCTCTATTGGGGTAGAAACCTACGAGCAGTACTTC
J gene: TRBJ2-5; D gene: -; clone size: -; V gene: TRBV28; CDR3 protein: CASTQSGAGTFKETQYF; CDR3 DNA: TGTGCCAGCACCCAATCGGGGGCCGGGACTTTTAAAGAGACCCAGTACTTC
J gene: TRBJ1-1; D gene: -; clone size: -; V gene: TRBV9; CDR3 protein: CASSVVEGLNTEAFF; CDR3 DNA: TGTGCCAGCAGCGTAGTGGAGGGGCTGAACACTGAAGCTTTCTTT
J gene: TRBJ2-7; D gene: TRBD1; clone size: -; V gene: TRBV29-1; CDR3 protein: CSVWDRSYEQYF; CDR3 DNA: TGCAGCGTCTGGGACAGGTCCTACGAGCAGTACTTC
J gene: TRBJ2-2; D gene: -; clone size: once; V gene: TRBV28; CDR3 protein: CASSYRLAGELFF; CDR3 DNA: TGTGCCAGCAGTTACCGACTAGCCGGGGAGCTGTTTTTT
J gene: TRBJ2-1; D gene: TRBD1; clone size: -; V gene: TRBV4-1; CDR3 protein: CASSPEGQGAFEQFF; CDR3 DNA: TGCGCCAGCAGCCCAGAAGGACAGGGGGCTTTTGAGCAGTTCTTC
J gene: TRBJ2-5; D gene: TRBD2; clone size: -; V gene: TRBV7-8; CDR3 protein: CASSPGGGSPFQETQYF; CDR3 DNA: TGTGCCAGCAGCCCCGGGGGGGGTTCCCCATTCCAAGAGACCCAGTACTTC
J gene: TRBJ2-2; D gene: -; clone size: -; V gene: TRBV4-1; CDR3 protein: CASSQDGEFGGELFF; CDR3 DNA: TGCGCCAGCAGCCAAGATGGGGAGTTCGGCGGGGAGCTGTTTTTT
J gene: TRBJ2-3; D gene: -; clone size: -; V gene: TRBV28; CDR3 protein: CASTFIIQGDTQYF; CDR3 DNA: TGTGCCAGCACTTTCATCATTCAGGGAGATACGCAGTATTTT
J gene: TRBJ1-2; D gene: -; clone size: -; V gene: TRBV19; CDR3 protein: CASSIRTDVYGYTF; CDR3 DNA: TGTGCCAGTAGTATTCGGACAGATGTTTATGGCTACACCTTC
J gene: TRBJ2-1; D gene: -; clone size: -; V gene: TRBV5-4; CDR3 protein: CASSLGPYNEQFF; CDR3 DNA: TGTGCCAGCAGCTTGGGGCCTTACAATGAGCAGTTCTTC
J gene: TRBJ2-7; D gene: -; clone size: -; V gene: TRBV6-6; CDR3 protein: CASSYWERGEQYF; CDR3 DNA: TGTGCCAGCAGTTACTGGGAACGGGGGGAGCAGTACTTC
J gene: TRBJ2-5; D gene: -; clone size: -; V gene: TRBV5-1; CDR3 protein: CASSLVTGTQETQYF; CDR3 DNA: TGCGCCAGCAGCTTGGTTACGGGGACGCAAGAGACCCAGTACTTC
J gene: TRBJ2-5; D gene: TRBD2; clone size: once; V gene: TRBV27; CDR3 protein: CASSLASGSQETQYF; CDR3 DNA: TGTGCCAGCAGTTTGGCGAGCGGGAGTCAAGAGACCCAGTACTTC
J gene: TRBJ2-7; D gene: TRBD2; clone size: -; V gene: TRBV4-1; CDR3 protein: CASSASPGLAREQYF; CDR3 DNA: TGCGCCAGCAGCGCATCACCGGGACTAGCGCGGGAGCAGTACTTC
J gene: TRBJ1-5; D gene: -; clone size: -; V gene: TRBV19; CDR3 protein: CASKGYSNQPQHF; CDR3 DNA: TGTGCCAGTAAGGGTTATAGCAATCAGCCCCAGCATTTT
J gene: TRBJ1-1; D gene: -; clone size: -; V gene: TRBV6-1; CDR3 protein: CASSESFGGMGTEAFF; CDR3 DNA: TGTGCCAGCAGTGAGTCATTCGGGGGCATGGGCACTGAAGCTTTCTTT
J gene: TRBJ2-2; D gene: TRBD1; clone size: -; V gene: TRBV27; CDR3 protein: CASSLWQGDTGELFF; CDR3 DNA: TGTGCCAGCAGTTTATGGCAGGGGGACACCGGGGAGCTGTTTTTT
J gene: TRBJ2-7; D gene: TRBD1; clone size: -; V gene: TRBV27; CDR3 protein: CASSHGQGGDEQYF; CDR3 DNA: TGTGCCAGCAGTCACGGACAGGGTGGGGACGAGCAGTACTTC
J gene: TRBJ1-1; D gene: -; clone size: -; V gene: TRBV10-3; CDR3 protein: CAISESGRANTEAFF; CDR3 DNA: TGTGCCATCAGTGAGTCCGGCAGGGCGAACACTGAAGCTTTCTTT
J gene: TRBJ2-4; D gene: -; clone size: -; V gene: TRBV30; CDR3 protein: CAWEDGSLAKNIQYF; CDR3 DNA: TGTGCCTGGGAGGACGGTTCCTTAGCCAAAAACATTCAGTACTTC
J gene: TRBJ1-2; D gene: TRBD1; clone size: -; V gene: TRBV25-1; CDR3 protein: CASTQGQLYTF; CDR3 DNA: TGTGCCAGCACCCAGGGACAGCTCTACACCTTC
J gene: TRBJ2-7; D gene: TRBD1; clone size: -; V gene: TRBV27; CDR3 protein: CASSPDRVGYEQYF; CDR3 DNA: TGTGCCAGCAGTCCCGACAGGGTAGGATACGAGCAGTACTTC
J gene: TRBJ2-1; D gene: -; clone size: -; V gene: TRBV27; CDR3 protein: CASKQWAYYNEQFF; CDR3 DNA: TGTGCCAGCAAGCAGTGGGCCTACTACAATGAGCAGTTCTTC
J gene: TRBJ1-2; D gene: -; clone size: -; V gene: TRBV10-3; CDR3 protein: CAISTAGVYGYTF; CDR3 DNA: TGTGCCATCAGTACGGCGGGGGTCTATGGCTACACCTTC